This TCR beta chain stems from a study of shared clonotypes between healthy human individuals (dated by TCRdb to about 2020). Turning to the overall study: The cohort included a few men and a couple of women between 18 and 49 years of age. To estimate repertoire size and how much clonotypes are shared between individuals, the study performed deep sequencing of blood TCR repertoires from roughly five healthy adults. For each donor, CD4 naive and CD4 memory were each given three plates, CD8 naive was given two plates, and CD8 memory was given one plate. Per donor, leukapheresis produced somewhere between about 0.85 and 10 billion PBMCs. To increase sequencing depth and limit assay-specific biases, different laboratories used diverse techniques to prepare libraries and sequence TCR repertoires. What the work shows at the level of the full study, not this receptor alone: Sampling was restricted to blood, and TCR repertoires in tissue are likely to differ from TCR repertoires in blood. The genetic and exposure-history diversity represented was limited by the small number of donors. Estimated clonotype richness was generally larger for naive than for memory subsets. Pairwise subsampling led to the expectation that sequencing depth would affect the degree of clonotype sharing among donors. Compared with non-shared clonotypes, clonotypes shared by all four sorted-subset donors had higher generation probabilities. Incomplete sequencing was indicated by rarefaction of sorted-subset datasets, despite the large sequencing depth. Across a few donors, around 5.4% of naive CD4, 3.5% of naive CD8, about 2.3% of memory CD4, and 0.4% to 0.45% of memory CD8 clonotypes were shared.

The donors were healthy, HIV-negative adults who had no recently reported acute infections or vaccinations. Every donor was a Caucasian adult residing in Nashville, Tennessee, USA. The CD8 memory samples were a combination of magnetically selected CD45RO+ cells and CCR7-negative CD45RA+ effector memory (TemRA) cells. Blood was collected by leukapheresis, and PBMCs were isolated by Ficoll-Histopaque density gradient centrifugation and then cryopreserved in liquid nitrogen vapor phase. Analytical flow cytometry was used to check the purity and quantity of every magnetically sorted T cell population. Each sorted fraction had its genomic DNA isolated and then quantified by UV absorbance on a Nanodrop 2000c. Only one count was recorded for this clone. Its antigen is still unknown. Base qualities are missing; no much larger clone stands one base away. TCR CDR3 regions were amplified from genomic DNA by multiplex PCR using the deep immunoSEQ assay. Extracted genomic DNA from each cell subset was spread evenly across all wells of several immunoSEQ 96-well plates, with each plate serving as a replicate. For sorted subsets, approximately 210 ng of genomic DNA, equivalent to around 30,000 T cell genomes, went into each replicate PCR. Purified libraries were quantified with a Qubit 3.0 fluorometer, sized on a Bioanalyzer 2100, and re-quantified with the KAPA Library Quantification kit. Every immunoSEQ 96-well plate was sequenced on a dedicated single-read 150-cycle Illumina NextSeq 550 flow cell. Turning to the authors' computational methods: Because the immunoSEQ output held only junctional sequences and lacked quality scores, the filtering could not match the filtering applied to full-length reads. To assign V/J genes and CDR3, sequences were annotated using PyIR, a Python wrapper for IgBLAST v1.9, with IMGT germline references. Reads were filtered out if the reads had weak V/J assignments (E-value above 1e-6), no CDR3, stop codons, out-of-frame junctions, or ambiguous translated residues. V3J clonotypes were defined as sequences sharing the same inferred V gene, J gene, and CDR3 amino acid sequence. To compute the percentage overlap between repertoires, the number of shared unique clonotypes was divided by the size of the smaller repertoire. Repertoire richness was assessed with RTK rarefaction, the Chao1 estimator, and Recon v2.1 estimates of unobserved clonotypes. Generation probabilities were computed with OLGA for all TCRbeta clonotypes obtained by the gDNA method from four donors. TCRdb retrieved this table from immuneACCESS and kept in-frame rearrangements only. Not all clones are present; in checked studies, unresolved V genes account for under half, and no reason is known for the remainder. The V and J calls and the clone size are those of that table, but D and trimming were determined from the DNA. This sample has fewer than 850,000 clones in its table, and roughly 87% of those were observed once. Of the sample, 30% to 40% is held by the ten largest clones.

CDR1 is given as MDHEN and CDR2 as SYDVKM, both from the germline V gene. Taken from cysteine to phenylalanine, the CDR3 has 14 residues. CDR3 DNA only is kept here, 42 bases in frame from base 1. After removal of 4 bases from V and 7 bases from J, the junction retains 7 bases not matched to a gene. The sample was memory CD8+ T cells from PBMCs. The cell subset or site label, read with the paper, signifies: CD45RO+ cells pooled with CCR7-negative TemRA cells. The clonotype was recovered from a man aged 18 to 29 in good health. Some clones in this sample may be carry-over from other donors' samples. The chain uses TRBV28 and TRBJ1-1, with 9 bases matching TRBD1. The CDR3 in this case is CASSWLGQGNEAFF. The nucleotide sequence is given as TGTGCCAGCAGTTGGTTGGGACAGGGTAATGAAGCTTTCTTT.